Listed below are T cell receptor beta chains from one sample, sequenced in a study of identical twins. TCRdb processed the 5' RACE reads anew with MiXCR; each CDR3 protein has one entry. The table shows roughly 250,000 distinct CDR3 sequences, with 7% to 8.5% occurring only once. These data were also filed under a second study, of yellow fever vaccine responses in identical twins.

The sequenced sample consisted of CD8+ T cells sorted from blood. The receptors here all came from a woman under 30 in good health. CDR3s include the opening cysteine and the closing phenylalanine or tryptophan. Each record gives: V gene, clone size, J gene, D gene, CDR3 DNA, CDR3 protein. D genes are given only for firm matches. Rows may omit the clone size; those that give it use once, few, many or a size class.

V gene: TRBV24-1; clone size: few; J gene: TRBJ2-5; D gene: -; CDR3 DNA: TGTGCCACCAGTTCCGGGCCGATCCATCACTTC; CDR3 protein: CATSSGPIHHF
V gene: TRBV6-1; clone size: many; J gene: TRBJ2-1; D gene: -; CDR3 DNA: TGTGCCAGCGGTGAGGGAGGCGCCTCATACAATGAGCAGTTCTTC; CDR3 protein: CASGEGGASYNEQFF
V gene: TRBV5-1; clone size: many; J gene: TRBJ2-7; D gene: -; CDR3 DNA: TGCGCTAGTACGGGGTCACACTACGAGCAGTACTTC; CDR3 protein: CASTGSHYEQYF
V gene: TRBV10-3; clone size: -; J gene: TRBJ1-1; D gene: -; CDR3 DNA: TGTGCCATCAGTGAGTCGTTCCCGAACACTGAAGCTTTCTTT; CDR3 protein: CAISESFPNTEAFF
V gene: TRBV6-5; clone size: -; J gene: TRBJ1-6; D gene: -; CDR3 DNA: TGTGCCAGCAGTTTGGGACGAGGGAATTCACCCCTCCACTTT; CDR3 protein: CASSLGRGNSPLHF
V gene: TRBV7-9; clone size: -; J gene: TRBJ2-1; D gene: TRBD2; CDR3 DNA: TGTGCCAGCAGCCGGATAGGAGGGACTAGCCACAATGAGCAGTTCTTC; CDR3 protein: CASSRIGGTSHNEQFF
V gene: TRBV20-1; clone size: few; J gene: TRBJ1-1; D gene: TRBD1; CDR3 DNA: TGCAGTGCTCGTGACAGAGACAGGGGAATCGCTGAAGCTTTCTTT; CDR3 protein: CSARDRDRGIAEAFF
V gene: TRBV5-5; clone size: -; J gene: TRBJ2-5; D gene: -; CDR3 DNA: TGTGCCAGCAGCTTGGCCGGTTGGCCTATTCGGGTGTTAGAGACCCAGTACTTC; CDR3 protein: CASSLAGWPIRVLETQYF
V gene: TRBV6-1; clone size: -; J gene: TRBJ2-5; D gene: -; CDR3 DNA: TGTGCCAGCAGCCCCGGACTGGAGCTTGGGGAGACCCAGTACTTC; CDR3 protein: CASSPGLELGETQYF
V gene: TRBV5-1; clone size: many; J gene: TRBJ2-7; D gene: -; CDR3 DNA: TGCGCCAGCAGCCTAACTCGGACGGGCCTAAGCTCCTACGAGCAGTACTTC; CDR3 protein: CASSLTRTGLSSYEQYF
V gene: TRBV12-3/TRBV12-4; clone size: many; J gene: TRBJ2-2; D gene: -; CDR3 DNA: TGTGCCAGCAGCTACGGACTCTACGGGGAGCTGTTTTTT; CDR3 protein: CASSYGLYGELFF
V gene: TRBV15; clone size: many; J gene: TRBJ2-3; D gene: -; CDR3 DNA: TGTGCCACCAGCAGAGATCCCGGGGGAACTAGCACAGATACGCAGTATTTT; CDR3 protein: CATSRDPGGTSTDTQYF
V gene: TRBV28; clone size: -; J gene: TRBJ1-6; D gene: TRBD1; CDR3 DNA: TGTGCCAGCAGCTACCTGAGGACAGGTTTCTCACCCCTCCACTTT; CDR3 protein: CASSYLRTGFSPLHF
V gene: TRBV6-1; clone size: few; J gene: TRBJ2-2; D gene: TRBD2; CDR3 DNA: TGTGCCAGCAATACCGGGACTAGCGTCGTCACCGGGGAGCTGTTTTTT; CDR3 protein: CASNTGTSVVTGELFF
V gene: TRBV27; clone size: -; J gene: TRBJ2-3; D gene: TRBD2; CDR3 DNA: TGTGCCAGCAGTTCTCCTGGGTGGCTAGCGGGGGACAATAGCACAGATACGCAGTATTTT; CDR3 protein: CASSSPGWLAGDNSTDTQYF
V gene: TRBV4-1; clone size: -; J gene: TRBJ2-5; D gene: TRBD2; CDR3 DNA: TGCGCCAGCAGCCGCTCCGGGGGGGTCCAAGAGACCCAGTACTTC; CDR3 protein: CASSRSGGVQETQYF